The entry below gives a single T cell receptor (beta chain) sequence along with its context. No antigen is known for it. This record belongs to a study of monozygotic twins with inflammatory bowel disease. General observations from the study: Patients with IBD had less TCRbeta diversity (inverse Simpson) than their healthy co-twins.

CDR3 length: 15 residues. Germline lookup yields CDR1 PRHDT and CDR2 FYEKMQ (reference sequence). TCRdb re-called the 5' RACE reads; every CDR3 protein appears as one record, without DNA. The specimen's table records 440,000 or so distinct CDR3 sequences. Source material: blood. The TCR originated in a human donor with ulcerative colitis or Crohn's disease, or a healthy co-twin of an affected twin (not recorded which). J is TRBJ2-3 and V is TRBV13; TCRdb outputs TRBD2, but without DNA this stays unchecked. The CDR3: CASSWRLAGTDTQYF.